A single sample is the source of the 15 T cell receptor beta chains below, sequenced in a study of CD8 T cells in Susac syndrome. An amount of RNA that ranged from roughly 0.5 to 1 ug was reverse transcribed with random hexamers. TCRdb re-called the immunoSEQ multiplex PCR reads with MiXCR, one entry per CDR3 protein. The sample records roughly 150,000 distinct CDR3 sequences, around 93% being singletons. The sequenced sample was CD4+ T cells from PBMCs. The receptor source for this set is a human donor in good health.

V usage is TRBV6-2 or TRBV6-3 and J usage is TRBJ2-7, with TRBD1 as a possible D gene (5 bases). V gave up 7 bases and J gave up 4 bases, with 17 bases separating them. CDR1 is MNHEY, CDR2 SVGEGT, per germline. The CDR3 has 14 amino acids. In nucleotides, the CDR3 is TGTGCCAGCAATAAAGGGGCAGGGAAATACGAGCAGTACTTC. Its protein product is CASNKGAGKYEQYF.

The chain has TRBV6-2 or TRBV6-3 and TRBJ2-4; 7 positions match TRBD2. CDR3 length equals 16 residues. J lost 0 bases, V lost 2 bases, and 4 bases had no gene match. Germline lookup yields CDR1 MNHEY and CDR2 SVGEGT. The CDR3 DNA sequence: TGTGCCAGCAGTTACGGGAGGGATCTAGCCAAAAACATTCAGTACTTC. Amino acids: CASSYGRDLAKNIQYF.

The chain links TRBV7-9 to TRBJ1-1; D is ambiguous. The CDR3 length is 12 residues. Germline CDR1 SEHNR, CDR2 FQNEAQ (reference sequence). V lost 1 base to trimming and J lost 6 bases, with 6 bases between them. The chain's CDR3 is CASSLVSPEAFF. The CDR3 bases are TGTGCCAGCAGCTTAGTCTCACCTGAAGCTTTCTTT.

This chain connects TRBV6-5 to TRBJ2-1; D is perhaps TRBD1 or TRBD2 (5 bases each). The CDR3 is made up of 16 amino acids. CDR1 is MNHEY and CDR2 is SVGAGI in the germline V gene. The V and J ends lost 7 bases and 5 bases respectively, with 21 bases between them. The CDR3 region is CASKLLDPGRNNEQFF. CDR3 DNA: TGTGCCAGCAAATTACTGGACCCGGGACGGAACAATGAGCAGTTCTTC.

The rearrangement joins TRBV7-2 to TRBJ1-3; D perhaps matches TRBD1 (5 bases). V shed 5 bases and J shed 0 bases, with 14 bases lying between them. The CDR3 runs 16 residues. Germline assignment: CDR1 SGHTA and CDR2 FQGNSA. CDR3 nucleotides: TGTGCCAGCAGCCCAGGGCCGGGGGGCTCTGGAAACACCATATATTTT. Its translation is CASSPGPGGSGNTIYF.

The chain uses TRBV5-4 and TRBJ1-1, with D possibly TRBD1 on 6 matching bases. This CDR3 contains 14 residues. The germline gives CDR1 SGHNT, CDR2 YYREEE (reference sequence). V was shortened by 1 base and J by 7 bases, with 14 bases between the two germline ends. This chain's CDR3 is CASSLRQAPVEAFF. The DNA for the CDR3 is TGTGCCAGCAGCTTGCGACAGGCGCCAGTTGAAGCTTTCTTT. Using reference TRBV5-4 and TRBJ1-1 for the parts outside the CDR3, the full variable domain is ETGVTQSPTHLIKTRGQQVTLRCSSQSGHNTVSWYQQALGQGPQFIFQYYREEENGRGNFPPRFSGLQFPNYSSELNVNALELDDSALYLCASSLRQAPVEAFFGQGTRLTVV.

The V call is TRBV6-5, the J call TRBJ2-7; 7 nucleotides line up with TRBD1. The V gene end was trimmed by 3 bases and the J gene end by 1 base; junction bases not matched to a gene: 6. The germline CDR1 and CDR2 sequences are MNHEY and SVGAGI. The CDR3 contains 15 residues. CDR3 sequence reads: CASSYSTGPSYEQYF. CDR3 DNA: TGTGCCAGCAGTTATTCGACAGGGCCTTCCTACGAGCAGTACTTC.

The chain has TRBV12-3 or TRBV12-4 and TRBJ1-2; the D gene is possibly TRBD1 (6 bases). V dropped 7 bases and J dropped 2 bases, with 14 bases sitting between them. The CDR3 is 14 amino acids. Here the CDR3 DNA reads TGTGCCAGCACCTTGGGGGCGGTCAACTATGGCTACACCTTC. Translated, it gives CASTLGAVNYGYTF.

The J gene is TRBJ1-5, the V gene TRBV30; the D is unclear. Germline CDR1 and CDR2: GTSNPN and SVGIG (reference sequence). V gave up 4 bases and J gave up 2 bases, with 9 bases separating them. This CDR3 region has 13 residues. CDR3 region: CAWMNIGNQPQHF. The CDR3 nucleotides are TGTGCCTGGATGAATATTGGCAATCAGCCCCAGCATTTT.

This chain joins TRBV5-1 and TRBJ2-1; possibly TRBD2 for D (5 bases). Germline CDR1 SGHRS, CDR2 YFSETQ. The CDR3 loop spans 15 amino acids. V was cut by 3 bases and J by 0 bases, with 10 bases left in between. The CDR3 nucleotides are TGCGCCAGCAGCTGGAGGTCCAGCTCCTACAATGAGCAGTTCTTC. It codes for CASSWRSSSYNEQFF.

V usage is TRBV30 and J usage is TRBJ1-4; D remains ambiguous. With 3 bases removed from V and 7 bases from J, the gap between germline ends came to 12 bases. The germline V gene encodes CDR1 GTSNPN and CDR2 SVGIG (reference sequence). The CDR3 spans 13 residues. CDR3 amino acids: CAWSISGSEKLFF. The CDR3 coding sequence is TGTGCCTGGAGCATCTCGGGGAGTGAAAAACTGTTTTTT.

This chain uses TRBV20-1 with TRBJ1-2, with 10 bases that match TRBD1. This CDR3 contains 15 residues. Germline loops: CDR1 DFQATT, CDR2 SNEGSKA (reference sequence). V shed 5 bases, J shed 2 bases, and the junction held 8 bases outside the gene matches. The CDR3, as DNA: TGCAGTGCTTCCCGGGACAGGGGCCTCAACTATGGCTACACCTTC. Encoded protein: CSASRDRGLNYGYTF.

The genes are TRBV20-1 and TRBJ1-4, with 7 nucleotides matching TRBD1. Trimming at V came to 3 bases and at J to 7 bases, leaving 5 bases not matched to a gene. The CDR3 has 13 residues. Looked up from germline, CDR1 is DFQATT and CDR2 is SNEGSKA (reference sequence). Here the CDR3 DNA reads TGCAGTGCTAGCCGGGACAGCCCTGAAAAACTGTTTTTT. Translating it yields CSASRDSPEKLFF.

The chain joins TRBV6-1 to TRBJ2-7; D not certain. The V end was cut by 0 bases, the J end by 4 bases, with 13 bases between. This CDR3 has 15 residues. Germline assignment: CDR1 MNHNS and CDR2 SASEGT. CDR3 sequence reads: CASSEAWVLLYEQYF. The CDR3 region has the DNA TGTGCCAGCAGTGAAGCTTGGGTCTTATTATACGAGCAGTACTTC.

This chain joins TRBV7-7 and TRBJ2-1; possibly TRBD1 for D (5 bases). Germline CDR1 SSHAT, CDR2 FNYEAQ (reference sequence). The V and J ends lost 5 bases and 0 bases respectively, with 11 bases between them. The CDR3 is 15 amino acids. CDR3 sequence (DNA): TGTGCCAGCAGCCAAGACAGTAGCTCCTACAATGAGCAGTTCTTC. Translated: CASSQDSSSYNEQFF.